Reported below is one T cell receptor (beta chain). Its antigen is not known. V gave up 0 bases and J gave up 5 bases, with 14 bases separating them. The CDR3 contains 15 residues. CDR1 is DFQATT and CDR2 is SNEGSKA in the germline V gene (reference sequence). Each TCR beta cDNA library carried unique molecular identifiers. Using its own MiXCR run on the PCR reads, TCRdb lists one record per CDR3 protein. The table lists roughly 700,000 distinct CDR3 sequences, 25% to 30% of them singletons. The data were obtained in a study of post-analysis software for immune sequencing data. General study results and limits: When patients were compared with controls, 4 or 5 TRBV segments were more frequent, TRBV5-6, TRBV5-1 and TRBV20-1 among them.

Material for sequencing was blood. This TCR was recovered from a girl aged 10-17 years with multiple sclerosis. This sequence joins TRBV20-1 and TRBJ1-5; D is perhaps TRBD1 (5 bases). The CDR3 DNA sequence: TGCAGTGCTAGAGATCCCACAGGAGGGGATCAGCCCCAGCATTTT. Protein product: CSARDPTGGDQPQHF.